The rows below give T cell receptor beta chains drawn from one sample of a study of cytomegalovirus exposure and HLA in healthy donors. Sequencing used immunoSEQ multiplex PCR; TCRdb keeps in-frame clones, though not all of them. The sample records about 110,000 clones, roughly 15% being singletons. Sequencing input: PBMCs. These receptors originate from a female donor in good health and CMV-seronegative. Each CDR3 is given with its conserved first and last residue. The D gene is left open where the match is weak. Some rows have no size entry. The others give once, few or many, or a class for an expanded clone.

>.|TRBJ2-7|.|TRBV27
TGTGCCAGCAGTTTCCATCAGGGCTACGAGCAGTACTTC
CASSFHQGYEQYF
>.|TRBJ1-1|.|TRBV5-1
TGCGCCAGCAGCGCCTATCTCTCAAACACTGAAGCTTTCTTT
CASSAYLSNTEAFF
>TRBD1|TRBJ2-1|.|TRBV7-6
TGTGCCAGCAGCTTTGCTGGGACAGGGGTGAATGAGCAGTTCTTC
CASSFAGTGVNEQFF
>TRBD1|TRBJ1-1|few|TRBV29-1
TGCAGCGTTGAGCCCCGGACAGGGGGTACTGAAGCTTTCTTT
CSVEPRTGGTEAFF
>.|TRBJ2-7|few|TRBV28
TGTGCCAGCAGTCGGACTCACCGGGACAATTTTGCCTACGAGCAGTACTTC
CASSRTHRDNFAYEQYF
>.|TRBJ1-2|.|TRBV28
TGTGCCAGCAGTTTTAGGAACAGGGAAGTCCGCGGCTACACCTTC
CASSFRNREVRGYTF
>.|TRBJ2-7|.|TRBV2
TGTGCCAGCAAACCGGGAAAGCCCTACGAGCAGTACTTC
CASKPGKPYEQYF
>TRBD1|TRBJ1-1|few|TRBV30
TGTGCCGACAGGGACTTGAACACTGAAGCTTTCTTT
CADRDLNTEAFF
>TRBD2|TRBJ2-2|.|TRBV27
TGTGCCAGCAGTTTAGTGCTAGCGGCTTCGAACACCGGGGAGCTGTTTTTT
CASSLVLAASNTGELFF
>TRBD1|TRBJ1-1|few|TRBV30
TGTGCCTGGAGTGCGGCAGGGGGCCGGTGGAACACTGAAGCTTTCTTT
CAWSAAGGRWNTEAFF
>.|TRBJ2-2|few|TRBV6-1
TGTGCCAGCAGTGAAGACCGGGCGAACACCGGGGAGCTGTTTTTT
CASSEDRANTGELFF
>.|TRBJ2-7|.|TRBV7-2
TGTGCCAGCAGCTTAGCGCAGACCTACGAGCAGTACTTC
CASSLAQTYEQYF
>TRBD1|TRBJ1-1|.|TRBV27
TGTGCCAGCCGGACAGGGGCCACTGAAGCTTTCTTT
CASRTGATEAFF
>.|TRBJ2-5|few|TRBV5-8
TGTGCCAGCAGCTCCCAAGGGGGTTCACAAGAGACCCAGTACTTC
CASSSQGGSQETQYF
>TRBD2|TRBJ2-3|few|TRBV4-1
TGCGCCAGCAGGCTGAGGCTAGCGGGGGGTGCGCCTAGCACAGATACGCAGTATTTT
CASRLRLAGGAPSTDTQYF
>.|TRBJ1-3|.|TRBV27
TGTGCCAGCAAGGCAGACATTTACTCTGGAAACACCATATATTTT
CASKADIYSGNTIYF
>.|TRBJ1-4|few|TRBV19
TGTGCCAGTAGTTCCCGCCAGGGCGGTGAAAAACTGTTTTTT
CASSSRQGGEKLFF
>TRBD2|TRBJ2-3|few|TRBV4-1
TGCGCCAGCAGCCAACCCATCGACGAGACTAGCGGGGATGACCCCACAGATACGCAGTATTTT
CASSQPIDETSGDDPTDTQYF
>.|TRBJ1-2|.|TRBV10-3
TGTGCCACCCGGACGACTGGACATGCGAACTATGGCTACACCTTC
CATRTTGHANYGYTF
>.|TRBJ1-2|few|TRBV4-2
TGTGCCAGCAGCCAAACAGGGAAAAACTATGGCTACACCTTC
CASSQTGKNYGYTF
>.|TRBJ1-2|.|TRBV4-1
TGCGCCAGCAGCCAAGGGACATTGAACTATGGCTACACCTTC
CASSQGTLNYGYTF
>TRBD2|TRBJ2-5|.|TRBV10-3
TGTGCCATCATCGTGCCTAGCGGGGGCGAACAAGAGACCCAGTACTTC
CAIIVPSGGEQETQYF
>.|TRBJ1-2|.|TRBV27
TGTGCCAGCAGTTTAAAGGGGAACTATGGCTACACCTTC
CASSLKGNYGYTF
>.|TRBJ1-4|.|TRBV9
TGTGCCAGCAGCGTGGGGACGAGGGAGGGGGAAAAACTGTTTTTT
CASSVGTREGEKLFF
>.|TRBJ2-3|few|TRBV10-2
TGCGCCAGCAGTGAAGGAGGGATTAGCACAGATACGCAGTATTTT
CASSEGGISTDTQYF
>TRBD1|TRBJ2-2|.|TRBV5-1
TGCGCCAGCCATCTAGCGACAGGGGGCTCGACCACCGGGGAGCTGTTTTTT
CASHLATGGSTTGELFF
>TRBD1|TRBJ1-5|few|TRBV19
TGTGCCAGTAGTATTCCCGGGCAGGGGGGCAATCAGCCCCAGCATTTT
CASSIPGQGGNQPQHF
>.|TRBJ1-1|.|TRBV9
TGTGCCAGCAGCGTAGCACAGGGACCAGGGACTGAAGCTTTCTTT
CASSVAQGPGTEAFF
>TRBD2|TRBJ2-5|few|TRBV6-5
TGTGCCAGTATGATTTCGGGACTAGCGAGCGAGACCCAGTACTTC
CASMISGLASETQYF
>TRBD2|TRBJ2-3|few|TRBV5-1
TGCGCCAGCAGCTTGGTAACTAGCGGGACAGATACGCAGTATTTT
CASSLVTSGTDTQYF
>.|TRBJ2-1|.|TRBV5-6
TGTGCCAGCAGCTTCTCGGGTTCCTACAATGAGCAGTTCTTC
CASSFSGSYNEQFF
>TRBD2|TRBJ2-5|few|TRBV9
TGTGCCAGCAGCGTAGGGGCACGGACTAGCGGGAGCATAGAGACCCAGTACTTC
CASSVGARTSGSIETQYF
>.|TRBJ2-1|.|TRBV9
TGTGCCAGCAGCGTTTTTACATACAATGAGCAGTTCTTC
CASSVFTYNEQFF
>TRBD2|TRBJ2-5|.|TRBV19
TGTGCCAGTAGTGCTCCCGGGAGGTCTCAAGAGACCCAGTACTTC
CASSAPGRSQETQYF
>TRBD1|TRBJ2-7|few|TRBV5-4
TGTGCCAGCAGCTCCGGACAGGGTGGTCTCTACGAGCAGTACTTC
CASSSGQGGLYEQYF
>.|TRBJ1-3|.|TRBV29-1
TGCAGCGTTGAAGAGCGCAGGGAAGGTGGGAACACCATATATTTT
CSVEERREGGNTIYF
>.|TRBJ2-7|.|TRBV6-5
TGTGCCAGCAGTTCCCCGACAGGACCCTACGAGCAGTACTTC
CASSSPTGPYEQYF
>.|TRBJ2-3|few|TRBV6-5
TGTGCCAGCAGGGCAGGGTCAGATACGCAGTATTTT
CASRAGSDTQYF
>TRBD2|TRBJ2-1|many|TRBV6-4
TGTGCCAGCAGTCCAACAGTTAGCGGGGGGGCCGATGAGCAGTTCTTC
CASSPTVSGGADEQFF
>.|TRBJ1-6|many|TRBV6-5
TGTGCCAGCAGTGAACAGGGTGCTCAACCCCTCCACTTT
CASSEQGAQPLHF
>TRBD1|TRBJ2-1|few|TRBV5-1
TGCGCCAGCAGCGCTGGGATACAGGGGAACAATGAGCAGTTCTTC
CASSAGIQGNNEQFF
>.|TRBJ1-3|.|TRBV18
TGTGCCAGCTCACTAGGGACAATCAGGGCTGGAAACACCATATATTTT
CASSLGTIRAGNTIYF
>TRBD1|TRBJ1-5|few|TRBV5-6
TGTGCCAGCAGCCGGGAAGGGACAGGGGATCAGCCCCAGCATTTT
CASSREGTGDQPQHF
>TRBD2|TRBJ2-7|few|TRBV7-9
TGTGCCAGCATCCCTTCGCGGGGGGGCGAGCAGTACTTC
CASIPSRGGEQYF
>.|TRBJ2-1|few|TRBV5-1
TGCGCCACCTCGACCGGGACACCCCATATGCAGCAGTTCTTC
CATSTGTPHMQQFF
>.|TRBJ1-2|.|TRBV19
TGTGCCAGTAGGTCAGGGGAAAACTATGGCTACACCTTC
CASRSGENYGYTF
>.|TRBJ2-5|once|TRBV2
TGTGCCAGCAGTGAAGGTGGGGAGGGGGGGGAGACCCAGTACTTC
CASSEGGEGGETQYF
>.|TRBJ2-5|.|TRBV29-1
TGCAGCGTCCGTGCACAGGGTCGGGAAGAGACCCAGTACTTC
CSVRAQGREETQYF
>TRBD1|TRBJ2-7|.|TRBV30
TGTGCCTGGGACAGGGGGCCCTACGAGCAGTACTTC
CAWDRGPYEQYF
>TRBD1|TRBJ2-7|.|TRBV7-2
TGTGCCAGCAGCTCCCCACGGACAGGGAGGTACGAGCAGTACTTC
CASSSPRTGRYEQYF
>.|TRBJ1-6|few|TRBV27
TGTGCCAGCAGATTAGCGGGGGGCAGCGCCTATAATTCACCCCTCCACTTT
CASRLAGGSAYNSPLHF
>.|TRBJ2-2|.|TRBV7-9
TGTGCCAGCAGCTTAGTAGAAGGGGGCACCGGGGAGCTGTTTTTT
CASSLVEGGTGELFF
>TRBD1|TRBJ2-7|few|TRBV5-6
TGTGCCAGCAGCGGGGACAGATCCTACGAGCAGTACTTC
CASSGDRSYEQYF